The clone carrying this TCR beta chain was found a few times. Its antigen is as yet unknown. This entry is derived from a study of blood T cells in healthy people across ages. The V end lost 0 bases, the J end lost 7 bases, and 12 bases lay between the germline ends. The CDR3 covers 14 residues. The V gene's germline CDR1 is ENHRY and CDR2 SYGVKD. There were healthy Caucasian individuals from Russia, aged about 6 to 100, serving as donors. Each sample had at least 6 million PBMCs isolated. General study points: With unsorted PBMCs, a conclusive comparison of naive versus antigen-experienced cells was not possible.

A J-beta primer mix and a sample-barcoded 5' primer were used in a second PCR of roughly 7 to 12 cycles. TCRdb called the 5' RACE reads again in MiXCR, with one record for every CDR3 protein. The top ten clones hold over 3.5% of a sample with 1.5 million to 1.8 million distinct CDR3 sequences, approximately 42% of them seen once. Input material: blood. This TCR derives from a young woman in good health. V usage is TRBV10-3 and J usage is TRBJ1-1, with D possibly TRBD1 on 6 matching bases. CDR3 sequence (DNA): TGTGCCATCAGTGAGTCTCCGGGGGCAGGTGAAGCTTTCTTT. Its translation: CAISESPGAGEAFF.